This T cell receptor beta chain was observed in a study of blood T cell repertoires in COVID-19. As for the study in general: Collection of acute and convalescent COVID-19 samples took place in the United States, Italy and Spain. T cells, B-cell-depleted T cells, or PBMCs provided the cDNA or gDNA that served as material.

The CDR3 spans 14 residues. Germline trimming cut 4 bases from V and 5 bases from J; bases unmatched to any gene: 5. The germline gives CDR1 LGHDT, CDR2 YNNKEL (reference sequence). Seattle patients were enrolled during active infection and followed longitudinally. Authors' analysis steps: Reference gene primer amplification yielded estimated nucleated cell counts. Clones were sequenced by immunoSEQ multiplex PCR, and TCRdb holds only the in-frame ones, with some missing. The DNA gave D and trimming, while V, J and clone size come from that table. The data contain around 370,000 clones, more than 75% of them singletons.

The genes are TRBV3-1 (or the pseudogene TRBV3-2) and TRBJ2-5; TRBD1 aligns across 9 bases. This clonotype originated in a woman in her 50s with COVID-19, enrolled during active disease. The sample was peripheral blood. The CDR3 DNA reads as TGTGCCAGCAGCCGGGGGACAGGGTGGGAGACCCAGTACTTC. Its protein is CASSRGTGWETQYF.